The clone carrying this TCR beta chain was recorded only once. Its antigen is unidentified. The run depth of the assay was deep. Per the original methods: Junction-only sequences without quality scores were provided by ImmunoSEQ, so filtering was different. Generated by immunoSEQ multiplex PCR, the TCRdb table keeps only in-frame clones and is missing some. Clone size and V and J calls were adopted from that table, with D and trimming inferred from the DNA. The repertoire consists of a few million clones, with 85% to 95% occurring once and the leading ten covering more than 0.12%. This specimen belongs to a study of shared clonotypes between healthy human individuals. The wider study: The people who gave samples were a couple of women and a few men aged 18 to 49.

V gave up 6 bases and J gave up 5 bases; unmatched junction bases: 14. This CDR3 contains 16 residues. Germline V lookup: CDR1 LNHDA, CDR2 SQIVND (reference sequence). Study-wide findings and caveats: Estimated richness values were generally larger in naive subsets than in memory subsets.

Source material: naive CD4+ T cells sorted from blood. Indicated subset: CD45RA+ positively selected. This chain links TRBV19 with TRBJ2-3, with TRBD1 matching 7 bases. The clonotype originates from a man aged 18 to 35 in good health. For the CDR3, the DNA is TGTGCCAGTAGAACCTCCGCGACAGGGCCTAGAGATACGCAGTATTTT. Its protein is CASRTSATGPRDTQYF.